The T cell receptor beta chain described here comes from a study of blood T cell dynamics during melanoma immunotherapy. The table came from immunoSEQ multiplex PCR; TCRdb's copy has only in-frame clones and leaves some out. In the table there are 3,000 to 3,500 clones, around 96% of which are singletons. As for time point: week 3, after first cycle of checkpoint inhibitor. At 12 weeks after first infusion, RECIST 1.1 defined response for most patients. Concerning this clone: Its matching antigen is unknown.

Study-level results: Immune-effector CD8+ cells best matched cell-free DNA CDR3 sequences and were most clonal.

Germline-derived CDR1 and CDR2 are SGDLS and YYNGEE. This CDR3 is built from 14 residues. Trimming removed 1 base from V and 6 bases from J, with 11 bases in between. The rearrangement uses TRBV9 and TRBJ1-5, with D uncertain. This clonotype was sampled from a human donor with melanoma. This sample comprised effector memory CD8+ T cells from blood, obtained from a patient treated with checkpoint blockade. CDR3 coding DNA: TGTGCCAGCAGCGTACGGGATAGCGCTCAGCCCCAGCATTTT. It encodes CASSVRDSAQPQHF.